These T cell receptor beta chains were read from a single sample in a study of blood T cell repertoires in COVID-19. Assay used: immunoSEQ multiplex PCR; TCRdb lists only in-frame clones, some missing. The repertoire holds about 220,000 clones, with 84% as singletons. Sequencing input: peripheral blood. Receptors were obtained from a woman aged 30 to 39 who had recovered from COVID-19. Each CDR3 is given with its conserved first and last residue. The D gene is left open where the match is weak. Clone size appears in some rows only: once, few, many, or a class for an expanded clone.

D gene: NA
V gene: TRBV28
clone size: once
CDR3 length: 16
J gene: TRBJ2-4
CDR3 DNA: TGTGCCAGCAGTTTAGGGGCAGGGTCAGTCAAAAACATTCAGTACTTC
CDR3 protein: CASSLGAGSVKNIQYF

D gene: NA
V gene: TRBV7-3
clone size: once
CDR3 length: 13
J gene: TRBJ2-2
CDR3 DNA: TGTGCCAGCAGCTTCCAATACACCGGGGAGCTGTTTTTT
CDR3 protein: CASSFQYTGELFF

D gene: TRBD1
V gene: TRBV5-1
clone size: NA
CDR3 length: 15
J gene: TRBJ2-3
CDR3 DNA: TGCGCCAGCAGCCCGACAGGGGAATATTCAGATACGCAGTATTTT
CDR3 protein: CASSPTGEYSDTQYF

D gene: NA
V gene: TRBV7-9
clone size: NA
CDR3 length: 14
J gene: TRBJ1-5
CDR3 DNA: TGTGCCAGCAGCTTTGAAGGGGACAATCAGCCCCAGCATTTT
CDR3 protein: CASSFEGDNQPQHF

D gene: NA
V gene: TRBV6-5
clone size: NA
CDR3 length: 15
J gene: TRBJ1-6
CDR3 DNA: TGTGCCAGCACTCGTTTCGGACAATATAATTCACCCCTCCACTTT
CDR3 protein: CASTRFGQYNSPLHF

D gene: NA
V gene: TRBV24-1
clone size: NA
CDR3 length: 13
J gene: TRBJ2-7
CDR3 DNA: TGTGCCACCAGTGATGCAGGGTCCTACGAGCAGTACTTC
CDR3 protein: CATSDAGSYEQYF

D gene: NA
V gene: TRBV20-1
clone size: NA
CDR3 length: 14
J gene: TRBJ1-3
CDR3 DNA: TGCAGTGCTAGTATAGGGGCGCAAGGAAACACCATATATTTT
CDR3 protein: CSASIGAQGNTIYF

D gene: NA
V gene: TRBV28
clone size: NA
CDR3 length: 14
J gene: TRBJ2-1
CDR3 DNA: TGTGCCAGCCGAACTGCGGGGGCCTTCCATGAGCAGTTCTTC
CDR3 protein: CASRTAGAFHEQFF

D gene: NA
V gene: TRBV7-9
clone size: once
CDR3 length: 13
J gene: TRBJ1-4
CDR3 DNA: TGTGCCAGCAGCCCTCCGGGTGATGAAAAACTGTTTTTT
CDR3 protein: CASSPPGDEKLFF

D gene: TRBD1
V gene: TRBV9
clone size: NA
CDR3 length: 17
J gene: TRBJ2-2
CDR3 DNA: TGTGCCAGCAGCGACGGAACAGGGGGCAAGGACACCGGGGAGCTGTTTTTT
CDR3 protein: CASSDGTGGKDTGELFF

D gene: NA
V gene: TRBV11-2
clone size: NA
CDR3 length: 12
J gene: TRBJ1-1
CDR3 DNA: TGTGCCAGCTGCTCCCGGGGCACTGAAGCTTTCTTT
CDR3 protein: CASCSRGTEAFF

D gene: NA
V gene: TRBV3-1/TRBV3-2
clone size: NA
CDR3 length: 13
J gene: TRBJ2-7
CDR3 DNA: TGTGCCAGCAGCCAAACGGACAGTTACGAGCAGTACTTC
CDR3 protein: CASSQTDSYEQYF

D gene: TRBD2
V gene: TRBV27
clone size: NA
CDR3 length: 16
J gene: TRBJ2-1
CDR3 DNA: TGTGCCAGCAGTCCTTATAGCGGGAGCCCCTACAATGAGCAGTTCTTC
CDR3 protein: CASSPYSGSPYNEQFF

D gene: TRBD2
V gene: TRBV7-3
clone size: NA
CDR3 length: 14
J gene: TRBJ2-5
CDR3 DNA: TGTGCCAGCAGCCCCGGGACTAGCGGAGAGACCCAGTACTTC
CDR3 protein: CASSPGTSGETQYF

D gene: NA
V gene: TRBV19
clone size: NA
CDR3 length: 13
J gene: TRBJ2-1
CDR3 DNA: TGTGCCAGTAACGGGCTTCGGCAGGGTGAGCAGTTCTTC
CDR3 protein: CASNGLRQGEQFF

D gene: TRBD2
V gene: TRBV7-6
clone size: NA
CDR3 length: 14
J gene: TRBJ2-7
CDR3 DNA: TGTGCCAGCAGCTTGGGGACTAGCGGGAGCGAGCAGTACTTC
CDR3 protein: CASSLGTSGSEQYF

D gene: NA
V gene: TRBV5-1
clone size: NA
CDR3 length: 13
J gene: TRBJ2-7
CDR3 DNA: TGCGCCAGCAGCTTGGTCAGGGCAAGCGAGCAGTACTTC
CDR3 protein: CASSLVRASEQYF

D gene: TRBD2
V gene: TRBV5-1
clone size: NA
CDR3 length: 15
J gene: TRBJ2-1
CDR3 DNA: TGCGCCAGCAGCTTGGAACCAGCGGGATACAATGAGCAGTTCTTC
CDR3 protein: CASSLEPAGYNEQFF

D gene: TRBD2
V gene: TRBV11-3
clone size: NA
CDR3 length: 15
J gene: TRBJ2-1
CDR3 DNA: TGTGCCAGCAGCTTAGAAGCTAGCGGGAGCAATGAGCAGTTCTTC
CDR3 protein: CASSLEASGSNEQFF

D gene: TRBD1
V gene: TRBV5-6
clone size: NA
CDR3 length: 13
J gene: TRBJ1-1
CDR3 DNA: TGTGCCAGCAGCCCGGAAGGGGACAGAGAAGCTTTCTTT
CDR3 protein: CASSPEGDREAFF

D gene: TRBD1
V gene: TRBV28
clone size: NA
CDR3 length: 13
J gene: TRBJ1-1
CDR3 DNA: TGTGCCAGCACCTCCACAGGGGGCACTGAAGCTTTCTTT
CDR3 protein: CASTSTGGTEAFF

D gene: TRBD1
V gene: TRBV6-6
clone size: NA
CDR3 length: 15
J gene: TRBJ1-1
CDR3 DNA: TGTGCCAGCAGTTACTCGACCCTAACAGGGGCCGACGCTTTCTTT
CDR3 protein: CASSYSTLTGADAFF

D gene: NA
V gene: TRBV5-4
clone size: once
CDR3 length: 15
J gene: TRBJ2-1
CDR3 DNA: TGTGCCAGCAGCCCGCAGGGGGGAGACTACAATGAGCAGTTCTTC
CDR3 protein: CASSPQGGDYNEQFF

D gene: TRBD2
V gene: TRBV29-1
clone size: few
CDR3 length: 14
J gene: TRBJ2-1
CDR3 DNA: TGCAGCGCCCCCCAAGCGGGAGCCTACAATGAGCAGTTCTTC
CDR3 protein: CSAPQAGAYNEQFF

D gene: NA
V gene: TRBV15
clone size: NA
CDR3 length: 13
J gene: TRBJ2-1
CDR3 DNA: TGTGCCACCAGCAGAGACAGCGGCAATGAGCAGTTCTTC
CDR3 protein: CATSRDSGNEQFF

D gene: NA
V gene: TRBV19
clone size: NA
CDR3 length: 16
J gene: TRBJ2-2
CDR3 DNA: TGTGCCAGTAGTATAGCCCTGCCAGGGCGTCACGGGGAGCTGTTTTTT
CDR3 protein: CASSIALPGRHGELFF

D gene: NA
V gene: TRBV10-3
clone size: NA
CDR3 length: 14
J gene: TRBJ2-7
CDR3 DNA: TGTGCCATCAGTAGGACAGCCTCCCTTTGGGAGCAGTACTTC
CDR3 protein: CAISRTASLWEQYF

D gene: NA
V gene: TRBV11-2
clone size: NA
CDR3 length: 15
J gene: TRBJ2-5
CDR3 DNA: TGTGCCAGCAGCTTAGGGCCAGGGCTTAAAGAGACCCAGTACTTC
CDR3 protein: CASSLGPGLKETQYF

D gene: TRBD1
V gene: TRBV18
clone size: few
CDR3 length: 15
J gene: TRBJ1-1
CDR3 DNA: TGTGCCAGCTCACCTTCGGGACAGGTGAACACTGAAGCTTTCTTT
CDR3 protein: CASSPSGQVNTEAFF

D gene: NA
V gene: TRBV14
clone size: NA
CDR3 length: 11
J gene: TRBJ1-1
CDR3 DNA: TGTGCCAGCAGCCCGGGGGCTGAAGCTTTCTTT
CDR3 protein: CASSPGAEAFF

D gene: TRBD1
V gene: TRBV28
clone size: once
CDR3 length: 16
J gene: TRBJ1-5
CDR3 DNA: TGTGCCAGCAGTTCCGGGACAGGGGGCAGCAATCAGCCCCAGCATTTT
CDR3 protein: CASSSGTGGSNQPQHF